These 30 T cell receptor beta chains share one sample of origin, sequenced in a study of memory CD4+ T cells and cytomegalovirus serostatus (dated by TCRdb to the late 2010s). Single viable CD3+CD4+CD8-CD45RO+ cells were sorted as memory CD4+ T cells on a FACSAria II. Preparation of the library involved the immunoSEQ multiplex PCR assay. This is the immuneACCESS table as TCRdb keeps it, with only in-frame sequences that have V and J called. A part of the clones is gone; compared with another copy, unresolved V genes explain less than half, and the rest is unexplained. Recorded for this sample are 70,000 to 95,000 clones; approximately 80% of them occurred a single time. The ten largest clones add up to roughly 0.8% of the sample. Sample: memory CD4+ T cells from blood. The receptors stem from an adult in good health and CMV-seronegative.

The V call is TRBV7-3, the J call TRBJ1-2; D remains unclear. This CDR3 contains 16 residues. Trimming pared 2 bases from V and 0 bases from J, leaving 13 bases between. Per the germline V gene, CDR1 is SGHTA and CDR2 is FQGTGA. The DNA of the CDR3 is TGTGCCAGCAGCTTAGGTGGTACGGATACTAACTATGGCTACACCTTC. Its translation: CASSLGGTDTNYGYTF.

As to this clone: Other DNA sequences of this sample code for an identical CDR3. The chain recombines TRBV28 with TRBJ2-2; D gene uncertain. The CDR3 runs to 12 residues. Per the germline V gene, CDR1 is MDHEN and CDR2 is SYDVKM. V gave up 4 bases and J gave up 5 bases, with 5 bases separating them. The CDR3, as DNA: TGTGCCAGCAGTTCTATTACCGGGGAGCTGTTTTTT. It codes for CASSSITGELFF.

This chain links TRBV18 with TRBJ2-1; 9 positions match TRBD2. The J segment lost 0 bases and the V segment lost 3 bases, leaving 6 bases of the junction unmatched. The germline gives CDR1 KGHSH, CDR2 LQKENI. The CDR3 covers 17 residues. The CDR3 coding sequence is TGTGCCAGCTCACCGGCGGGGGGGAGGAGCTCCTACAATGAGCAGTTCTTC. Translation gives CASSPAGGRSSYNEQFF.

This CDR3 reads CASSFITGGFYGYTF. The CDR3 DNA reads TGTGCCAGCAGTTTCATCACAGGGGGTTTCTATGGCTACACCTTC. The J gene is TRBJ1-2, the V gene TRBV6-5, with 8 bases aligning to TRBD1. The CDR3 covers 15 residues. Germline values: CDR1 MNHEY, CDR2 SVGAGI. The J segment lost 4 bases and the V segment lost 4 bases, leaving 8 bases of the junction unmatched.

The rearrangement uses TRBV7-6 and TRBJ2-7; 10 nucleotides align to TRBD1. Per the germline V gene, CDR1 is SGHVS and CDR2 is FNYEAQ. J was trimmed by 3 bases and V by 3 bases; bases with no gene match: 2. The CDR3 runs 14 residues. The CDR3 DNA reads TGTGCCAGCAGCTTCGGGACAGGGGACTACGAGCAGTACTTC. This codes for CASSFGTGDYEQYF.

This clone appeared a few times. This chain joins TRBV5-1 and TRBJ1-4, with TRBD1 as a possible D gene (5 bases). V was pared by 2 bases and J by 5 bases, with 13 bases between. The CDR3 consists of 15 residues. The germline V gene encodes CDR1 SGHRS and CDR2 YFSETQ. The chain's CDR3 is CASSLGNRRNEKLFF. The CDR3 bases are TGCGCCAGCAGCTTAGGGAACAGGAGAAATGAAAAACTGTTTTTT.

This clone was seen once. The genes are TRBV2 and TRBJ1-5; no definite D call. The germline CDR1 and CDR2 sequences are SNHLY and FYNNEI. V gave up 2 bases and J gave up 0 bases, with 8 bases separating them. This CDR3 has 15 amino acids. The CDR3 here is CASSESSGSNQPQHF. CDR3 sequence (DNA): TGTGCCAGCAGTGAATCTTCCGGTAGCAATCAGCCCCAGCATTTT.

The J gene is TRBJ2-3, the V gene TRBV29-1; TRBD2 matches 7 bases. This CDR3 is 12 amino acids long. V lost 4 bases and J lost 6; bases outside the gene matches: 4. Per the germline V gene, CDR1 is SQVTM and CDR2 is ANQGSEA. CDR3 residues: CSVGGGRDTQYF. The CDR3 DNA is TGCAGCGTTGGCGGGGGAAGGGATACGCAGTATTTT.

This clone appeared many times. The chain employs TRBV5-1 and TRBJ1-4; D ambiguous. The germline V and J ends were trimmed by 0 bases and 0 bases, with 3 bases remaining between them. Germline V lookup: CDR1 SGHRS, CDR2 YFSETQ. The CDR3 loop spans 14 amino acids. The CDR3 is CASSLGATNEKLFF. The CDR3 DNA is TGCGCCAGCAGCTTGGGGGCAACTAATGAAAAACTGTTTTTT.

The rearrangement joins TRBV2 to TRBJ1-4, with 9 positions matching TRBD1. The CDR3 spans 14 residues. Germline values: CDR1 SNHLY, CDR2 FYNNEI. V was clipped by 5 bases and J by 6 bases; unmatched bases: 4. The CDR3 spells CASSKDRGDEKLFF. CDR3 coding DNA: TGTGCCAGCAGTAAGGACAGGGGTGATGAAAAACTGTTTTTT.

This clone has a handful of counts. This chain uses TRBV6-6 with TRBJ1-1; D is unclear. CDR1 is MNHNY and CDR2 is SVGAGI in the germline V gene (reference sequence). The CDR3 sequence is 15 residues long. The germline V and J ends were trimmed by 2 bases and 0 bases, with 10 bases remaining between them. The CDR3 loop is CASSYVRIMNTEAFF. In DNA form, the CDR3 reads TGTGCCAGCAGTTACGTCCGGATTATGAACACTGAAGCTTTCTTT.

The gene calls are TRBV7-2 and TRBJ2-7; TRBD1 might be the D (6 bases). There are 15 residues in the CDR3. Germline V gene data show CDR1 as SGHTA and CDR2 as FQGNSA. V was shortened by 2 bases and J by 1 base, with 12 bases between the two germline ends. Here the CDR3 reads CASSLSGHQSYEQYF. CDR3 nucleotides: TGTGCCAGCAGCTTATCGGGACATCAGTCCTACGAGCAGTACTTC.

The rearrangement links TRBV10-3 to TRBJ1-2; D is perhaps TRBD1 (6 bases). CDR1 is ENHRY, CDR2 SYGVKD, per germline. Trimming took 2 bases from V and 1 from J, leaving 11 bases between them. CDR3 size: 15 residues. Here the CDR3 DNA reads TGTGCCATCAGTGAGGGTAGGGGACATAACTATGGCTACACCTTC. Translated, it gives CAISEGRGHNYGYTF.

V and J are TRBV7-9 and TRBJ1-1; no reliable D call. Trimming removed 2 bases at V and 5 bases at J, with 9 bases between. This CDR3 has 13 residues. Per the germline V gene, CDR1 is SEHNR and CDR2 is FQNEAQ (reference sequence). The CDR3 DNA follows: TGTGCCAGCAGCTTACTAGAGGAAACTGAAGCTTTCTTT. Amino acids: CASSLLEETEAFF. Full variable domain (remainder filled in from reference TRBV7-9 and TRBJ1-1): DTGVSQNPRHKITKRGQNVTFRCDPISEHNRLYWYRQTLGQGPEFLTYFQNEAQLEKSRLLSDRFSAERPKGSFSTLEIQRTEQGDSAMYLCASSLLEETEAFFGQGTRLTVV.

The chain combines TRBV7-3 with TRBJ2-1, with D perhaps matching TRBD1 (6 bases). This CDR3 has 15 residues. CDR1 and CDR2 (germline): SGHTA, FQGTGA. V was trimmed by 5 bases and J by 3 bases, leaving 14 bases between them. The CDR3 sequence is CASSSGRGGYNEQFF. The DNA for the CDR3 is TGTGCCAGCAGCAGCGGTCGAGGGGGCTACAATGAGCAGTTCTTC.

The chain links TRBV28 to TRBJ1-2; D might be TRBD1 (6 bases). Trimming pared 3 bases from V and 4 bases from J, leaving 9 bases between. This CDR3 contains 13 residues. From germline, CDR1 is MDHEN and CDR2 SYDVKM. The chain's CDR3 is CASSFQGTYGYTF. DNA of the CDR3: TGTGCCAGCAGTTTTCAGGGGACCTATGGCTACACCTTC.

V usage is TRBV7-3 and J usage is TRBJ2-1; D tentatively fits TRBD1 or TRBD2 (5 bases each). Germline loops: CDR1 SGHTA, CDR2 FQGTGA. Deletions cut 5 bases from V and 4 bases from J, with 18 bases between. The CDR3 consists of 16 residues. CDR3 amino acids: CASSASTGTGYNEQFF. CDR3 DNA sequence: TGTGCCAGCAGCGCCTCGACGGGGACGGGGTACAATGAGCAGTTCTTC. The whole variable domain, remainder taken from reference TRBV7-3 and TRBJ2-1, is GAGVSQTPSNKVTEKGKYVELRCDPISGHTALYWYRQSLGQGPEFLIYFQGTGAADDSGLPNDRFFAVRPEGSVSTLKIQRTERGDSAVYLCASSASTGTGYNEQFFGPGTRLTVL.

This rearrangement joins TRBV29-1 to TRBJ1-1; D is possibly TRBD1 (6 bases). The CDR3 is made up of 12 amino acids. The germline V and J ends were trimmed by 7 bases and 1 base, with 10 bases remaining between them. The germline V gene encodes CDR1 SQVTM and CDR2 ANQGSEA. The CDR3: CSGVTGNTEAFF. The CDR3 DNA follows: TGCAGCGGGGTGACAGGGAACACTGAAGCTTTCTTT.

The J gene is TRBJ2-7, the V gene TRBV6-6; TRBD1 matches at 7 bases. The V segment lost 5 bases and the J segment 3 bases; nucleotides outside the gene matches: 4. Germline V gene lookup returns CDR1 MNHNY and CDR2 SVGAGI (reference sequence). The CDR3 extends over 13 amino acids. CDR3 residues: CASSRQGIYEQYF. The CDR3 DNA is TGTGCCAGCAGTAGACAGGGTATCTACGAGCAGTACTTC.

Only a few counts were recorded for this clone. The V gene is TRBV19, the J gene TRBJ1-5, with D perhaps matching TRBD1 (6 bases). The length of the CDR3 is 16 residues. Per germline, CDR1 LNHDA and CDR2 SQIVND (reference sequence). V shed 6 bases and J shed 0 bases, with 15 bases lying between them. The CDR3 DNA is TGTGCCAGTAGGGGTCGACAGGTAGTTAGCAATCAGCCCCAGCATTTT. It translates to CASRGRQVVSNQPQHF.

The chain has TRBV19 and TRBJ1-2, with D maybe TRBD1 (6 bases). The CDR3 contains 13 residues. Per the germline V gene, CDR1 is LNHDA and CDR2 is SQIVND (reference sequence). With 5 bases removed from V and 4 bases from J, the gap between germline ends came to 11 bases. The CDR3 sequence is CASSPQGGYGYTF. CDR3 coding DNA: TGTGCCAGTAGTCCACAGGGAGGCTATGGCTACACCTTC.

The genes are TRBV28 and TRBJ1-2; no clear D. Trimming shortened V by 1 base and J by 2 bases, and 8 bases separated the two germline ends. CDR1 is MDHEN and CDR2 is SYDVKM in the germline V gene. The CDR3 runs to 14 residues. CDR3 DNA sequence: TGTGCCAGCAGTTTATCGGGCAGGAACTATGGCTACACCTTC. This codes for CASSLSGRNYGYTF.

This clone was recorded only once. V and J are TRBV6-5 and TRBJ2-5; TRBD2 might be the D (5 bases). Germline V CDR1 and CDR2: MNHEY, SVGAGI. Trimming took off 5 bases at V and 5 bases at J, with 18 bases between the two ends. The CDR3 is 15 residues long. The CDR3 spells CASSQTRAQWETQYF. CDR3 sequence (DNA): TGTGCCAGCAGTCAAACTAGGGCGCAGTGGGAGACCCAGTACTTC.

The chain combines TRBV5-4 with TRBJ2-5; perhaps TRBD1 as D (5 bases). V was clipped by 2 bases and J by 1 base, with 18 bases between them. CDR1 is SGHNT, CDR2 YYREEE, per germline (reference sequence). This CDR3 comprises 17 residues. CDR3 loop: CASSFVVGRGPQETQYF. CDR3 in DNA: TGTGCCAGCAGCTTTGTGGTGGGTAGGGGCCCCCAAGAGACCCAGTACTTC.

This clone appeared a single time. The rearrangement links TRBV5-4 to TRBJ2-3; 9 nucleotides match TRBD2. V shed 0 bases, J shed 6 bases, and the junction held 5 bases outside the gene matches. Per germline, CDR1 SGHNT and CDR2 YYREEE (reference sequence). This CDR3 has 15 residues. CDR3 in amino acids: CASSLVSGGGDTQYF. CDR3 bases: TGTGCCAGCAGCTTGGTTAGCGGGGGAGGCGATACGCAGTATTTT.

The DNA of the CDR3 is TGTGCCAGCAGCTTGCGGGACAGCTCTGGAAACACCATATATTTT. Translated: CASSLRDSSGNTIYF. J is TRBJ1-3 and V is TRBV7-6; 7 bases align to TRBD1. This CDR3 spans 15 amino acids. V shed 3 bases and J 0 bases; nucleotides not matched to a gene: 2. The V gene's germline CDR1 is SGHVS and CDR2 FNYEAQ.

The chain employs TRBV7-2 and TRBJ1-5, with TRBD1 as a possible D gene (6 bases). The CDR3 length is 16 residues. CDR1 and CDR2 from the germline V gene are SGHTA and FQGNSA. V shed 1 base and J shed 6 bases, with 16 bases lying between them. The DNA of the CDR3 is TGTGCCAGCAGCTTAGGTGGAGACAGGACCGCTCAGCCCCAGCATTTT. Its translation: CASSLGGDRTAQPQHF.

The chain carries TRBV19 and TRBJ2-2; D is uncertain. V gave up 4 bases and J gave up 6 bases, with 12 bases separating them. The CDR3 totals 14 residues. Germline-derived CDR1 and CDR2 are LNHDA and SQIVND (reference sequence). The CDR3 coding sequence is TGTGCCAGTAGTAAAGTCTCCACGGCCGGGGAGCTGTTTTTT. This translates into CASSKVSTAGELFF.

This chain joins TRBV5-1 and TRBJ2-2; TRBD1 is a possible D gene (6 bases). V was clipped by 4 bases and J by 1 base, with 17 bases between them. CDR1 is SGHRS and CDR2 is YFSETQ in the germline V gene. This CDR3 comprises 17 residues. The CDR3 spells CASSAPPGTLNTGELFF. CDR3 sequence (DNA): TGCGCCAGCAGCGCTCCTCCCGGGACACTGAACACCGGGGAGCTGTTTTTT. Combining the CDR3 with reference TRBV5-1 and TRBJ2-2 gives the whole variable domain KAGVTQTPRYLIKTRGQQVTLSCSPISGHRSVSWYQQTPGQGLQFLFEYFSETQRNKGNFPGRFSGRQFSNSRSEMNVSTLELGDSALYLCASSAPPGTLNTGELFFGEGSRLTVL.

The chain has TRBV5-1 and TRBJ2-5, with no clear D. The V and J ends lost 0 bases and 4 bases respectively, with 4 bases between them. Germline V gene lookup returns CDR1 SGHRS and CDR2 YFSETQ. The CDR3 loop spans 12 amino acids. CDR3 bases: TGCGCCAGCAGCTTGGACTCAGAGACCCAGTACTTC. Its translation: CASSLDSETQYF.